The rows below give T cell receptor beta chains drawn from one sample of a study of blood T cell repertoires in COVID-19. Assay: immunoSEQ multiplex PCR; the TCRdb copy retains only in-frame clones and omits some. The sample contains some 160,000 clones, around 81% of which appear only once. Input material: peripheral blood. Every receptor here comes from a man between 65 and 80 years old who had recovered from COVID-19. CDR3s include the opening cysteine and the closing phenylalanine or tryptophan. D genes are given only for firm matches. The size of a clone is reported for some rows only, either as once, few or many, or as a class for expanded clones.

j_call clone_size v_call d_call cdr3_nt cdr3_aa
TRBJ2-2 - TRBV27 - TGTGCCAGCAGCCTGGCTAGGACAGCCAACACCGGGGAGCTGTTTTTT CASSLARTANTGELFF
TRBJ2-7 - TRBV27 TRBD2 TGTGCCAGCAGTTTGGACGGGACTACACGCTACGAGCAGTACTTC CASSLDGTTRYEQYF
TRBJ2-2 - TRBV9 - TGTGCCAGCAGCGTTGGGGTGAGGGACACCGGGGAGCTGTTTTTT CASSVGVRDTGELFF
TRBJ1-6 - TRBV19 TRBD1 TGTGCCAGTAGTATGGCGGGACAGGCAAATTCACCCCTCCACTTT CASSMAGQANSPLHF
TRBJ1-1 - TRBV7-9 - TGTGCCAGCAGCTCGCAGGCCGTGAACACTGAAGCTTTCTTT CASSSQAVNTEAFF
TRBJ1-2 few TRBV27 TRBD1 TGTGCCAGCAGCCAAAGCCGGCAGGGGGCGGGAGGCTACACCTTC CASSQSRQGAGGYTF
TRBJ2-1 - TRBV11-2 - TGTGCCAGCAGCTTAGCCCGGGACAATGAGCAGTTCTTC CASSLARDNEQFF
TRBJ2-1 - TRBV5-4 - TGTGCCAGCAGCTTGGCCAATCGGGATGGGTACAATGAGCAGTTCTTC CASSLANRDGYNEQFF
TRBJ2-7 - TRBV19 - TGTGCCAGTAAGAATGAGGGATCCTACGAGCAGTACTTC CASKNEGSYEQYF
TRBJ2-6 - TRBV9 - TGTGCCAGCAGCGTAAAGAGCTCTGGGGCCAACGTCCTGACTTTC CASSVKSSGANVLTF
TRBJ1-3 - TRBV28 TRBD1 TGTGCCAGCACCTCAACAGGGGGTGGAAACACCATATATTTT CASTSTGGGNTIYF
TRBJ2-1 - TRBV15 - TGTGCCACCAGCAGTACGGGTTCCTACAATGAGCAGTTCTTC CATSSTGSYNEQFF
TRBJ1-2 - TRBV3-1/TRBV3-2 - TGTGCCAGCAGCGCCGGGACACAAAACTATGGCTACACCTTC CASSAGTQNYGYTF
TRBJ1-5 - TRBV4-1 TRBD1 TGCGCCAGCAGCCAAGAGACAGGGATAAATCAGCCCCAGCATTTT CASSQETGINQPQHF
TRBJ2-3 - TRBV5-1 TRBD2 TGCGCCAGCAGCGGAACTAGCGGGAGCACAGATACGCAGTATTTT CASSGTSGSTDTQYF
TRBJ1-6 - TRBV14 TRBD1 TGTGCCAGCAGCCAAGGAGACAGGGCTTCACCCCTCCACTTT CASSQGDRASPLHF
TRBJ2-1 - TRBV12-3/TRBV12-4 TRBD1 TGTGCCAGCAGCCACAGGGGTGAGCAGTTCTTC CASSHRGEQFF
TRBJ1-6 - TRBV3-1/TRBV3-2 - TGTGCCAGCAGCTCCACGGGCTCCTATAATTCACCCCTCCACTTT CASSSTGSYNSPLHF
TRBJ2-7 - TRBV5-1 TRBD2 TGCGCCAGCAGCCCTATGTGGACTAGCGCCTCCTACGAGCAGTACTTC CASSPMWTSASYEQYF
TRBJ2-7 - TRBV5-6 TRBD1 TGTGCCAGCAGCTTGGGACAGGGTGGACCCTTAAGCGAGCAGTACTTC CASSLGQGGPLSEQYF
TRBJ1-4 - TRBV5-6 - TGTGCCAGCAGCCCTCGTCCGGGACTGGATAATGAAAAACTGTTTTTT CASSPRPGLDNEKLFF
TRBJ1-1 - TRBV6-6 - TGTGCCAGCAGTTTTCGGGGGAAAGCTTTCTTT CASSFRGKAFF
TRBJ2-7 few TRBV28 - TGTGCCAGCAGCGCGGGCGCCTACGAGCAGTACTTC CASSAGAYEQYF
TRBJ2-2 - TRBV4-3 TRBD1 TGCGCCAGCAGCCAAGATGGAACCGGGACAGGGGTATCCGGGGAGCTGTTTTTT CASSQDGTGTGVSGELFF
TRBJ2-1 many TRBV6-4 TRBD2 TGTGCCAGCAGTGACTCGACTAGCGGGAGCAATGAGCAGTTCTTC CASSDSTSGSNEQFF
TRBJ2-7 - TRBV29-1 - TGCAGCGTCGGGGGGCAGGGTCGCGCCTACGAGCAGTACTTC CSVGGQGRAYEQYF
TRBJ1-1 few TRBV6-6 - TGTGCCAGCAGTTCTGACAGGACTGAAGCTTTCTTT CASSSDRTEAFF
TRBJ1-1 - TRBV5-1 - TGCGCCAGCAGCTCGGACAGTCACACTGAAGCTTTCTTT CASSSDSHTEAFF
TRBJ1-1 few TRBV18 TRBD1 TGTGCCAGCTCTCCACAGGGGGCGAGCCCTGAAGCTTTCTTT CASSPQGASPEAFF
TRBJ1-2 - TRBV6-2/TRBV6-3 - TGTGCCAGCAGTGCCCCCGACAGGAGCTATGGCTACACCTTC CASSAPDRSYGYTF
TRBJ2-7 - TRBV11-2 TRBD1 TGTGCCAGCAGCTTACAGGGGGCGGGAGAGCAGTACTTC CASSLQGAGEQYF
TRBJ1-3 - TRBV3-1/TRBV3-2 - TGTGCCAGCAGCCACCAACGGGTGGGAAACACCATATATTTT CASSHQRVGNTIYF
TRBJ1-5 few TRBV11-2 - TGTGCCAGCAGCTTAGACGGAAGGGAGCGTCAGCCCCAGCATTTT CASSLDGRERQPQHF
TRBJ2-6 - TRBV4-3 TRBD2 TGCGCCAGCAGCCAAGAAGTAGCGGGGAGCTCTGGGGCCAACGTCCTGACTTTC CASSQEVAGSSGANVLTF
TRBJ1-1 - TRBV6-5 TRBD1 TGTGCCAGCAGTCACTTGACAGGGATTCGGACTGAAGCTTTCTTT CASSHLTGIRTEAFF
TRBJ2-7 - TRBV6-5 - TGTGCCAGCAGTTTCGACAAGCCCCATAGGGGCTACGAGCAGTACTTC CASSFDKPHRGYEQYF
TRBJ1-5 few TRBV6-2/TRBV6-3 TRBD1 TGTGCCAGCAGTCGACAGGGGAGCAATCAGCCCCAGCATTTT CASSRQGSNQPQHF
TRBJ1-3 - TRBV5-1 - TGCGCCAGCAGCCCCGGACAGTCTGGAAACACCATATATTTT CASSPGQSGNTIYF
TRBJ1-5 - TRBV19 - TGTGCCAGTAGTATAGTGGCGGTAGCAAATCAGCCCCAGCATTTT CASSIVAVANQPQHF
TRBJ2-5 - TRBV11-2 - TGTGCCAGCAGCTGGCTAGCGGGACAGGCCCAGTACTTC CASSWLAGQAQYF
TRBJ2-6 - TRBV27 TRBD1 TGTGCCAGCAGGCCGGGACAGTACTCTGGGGCCAACGTCCTGACTTTC CASRPGQYSGANVLTF
TRBJ2-2 - TRBV7-2 TRBD1 TGTGCCAGCAGCCTCGACAGGGCCTGGGAGCTGTTTTTT CASSLDRAWELFF
TRBJ2-1 few TRBV4-1 TRBD2 TGCGCCAGCAGCCAGGAAGAACTAGCGGCCTTCTACAATGAGCAGTTCTTC CASSQEELAAFYNEQFF
TRBJ1-2 - TRBV24-1 - TGTGCCACCAGTGATGAGAAGTATGGCTACACCTTC CATSDEKYGYTF
TRBJ2-5 once TRBV7-2 - TGTGCCAGCAGCTTTCAGGGTTCAGAGACCCAGTACTTC CASSFQGSETQYF
TRBJ2-3 - TRBV5-1 TRBD2 TGCGCCAGCAGGCTAGCGGGACTACAAAATACGCAGTATTTT CASRLAGLQNTQYF
TRBJ2-1 - TRBV5-6 - TGTGCCAGCAGCTTTGCGGAGTACGCCTACAATGAGCAGTTCTTC CASSFAEYAYNEQFF
TRBJ2-7 - TRBV9 - TGTGCCAGCAGCGCAGGACAGACAAATATCTACGAGCAGTACTTC CASSAGQTNIYEQYF
TRBJ2-7 few TRBV7-2 - TGTGCCAGCAGCTTCTTGGCGGAGGCCTACGAGCAGTACTTC CASSFLAEAYEQYF
TRBJ2-7 - TRBV2 - TGTGCCAGCAGTTCGGGTCGACACGAGCAGTACTTC CASSSGRHEQYF
TRBJ2-1 - TRBV28 TRBD2 TGTGCCAGCTTGGGGACTAGCGGATCCTACAATGAGCAGTTCTTC CASLGTSGSYNEQFF
TRBJ2-3 - TRBV5-1 TRBD1 TGCGCCAGCAGCTCGGGACAGGGGGGCGATACGCAGTATTTT CASSSGQGGDTQYF
TRBJ2-2 once TRBV10-3 TRBD1 TGTGCCATCAATATCGGGACAGCGAACACCGGGGAGCTGTTTTTT CAINIGTANTGELFF
TRBJ2-1 - TRBV10-3 TRBD2 TGTGCCATCAGTGATTCGGGACTAGCGGGGCACAATGAGCAGTTCTTC CAISDSGLAGHNEQFF
TRBJ2-3 few TRBV19 TRBD2 TGTGCCAGTAGTCTCGGACTAGCGGGGAAAGATACGCAGTATTTT CASSLGLAGKDTQYF
TRBJ1-1 - TRBV18 - TGTGCCAGCTCACCACCGTCATCGGGAGGCACTGAAGCTTTCTTT CASSPPSSGGTEAFF
TRBJ2-5 - TRBV5-1 TRBD1 TGCGCCAGCAGCCCCCGACAGGGGGGGGGAGAGACCCAGTACTTC CASSPRQGGGETQYF